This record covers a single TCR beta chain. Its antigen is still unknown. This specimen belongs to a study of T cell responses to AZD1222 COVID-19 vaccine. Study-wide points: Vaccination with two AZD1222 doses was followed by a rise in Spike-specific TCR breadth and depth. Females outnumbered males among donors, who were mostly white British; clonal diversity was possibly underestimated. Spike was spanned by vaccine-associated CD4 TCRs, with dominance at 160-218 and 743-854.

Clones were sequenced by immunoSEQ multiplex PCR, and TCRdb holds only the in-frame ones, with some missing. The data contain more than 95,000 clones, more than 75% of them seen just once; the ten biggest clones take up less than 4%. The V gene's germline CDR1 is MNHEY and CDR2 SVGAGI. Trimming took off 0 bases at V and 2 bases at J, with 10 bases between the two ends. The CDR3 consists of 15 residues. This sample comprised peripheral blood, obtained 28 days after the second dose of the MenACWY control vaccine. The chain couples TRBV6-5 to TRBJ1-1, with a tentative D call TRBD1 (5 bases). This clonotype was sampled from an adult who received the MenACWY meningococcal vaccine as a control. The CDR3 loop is CASSYSGQGNTEAFF. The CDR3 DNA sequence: TGTGCCAGCAGTTACTCAGGGCAGGGTAACACTGAAGCTTTCTTT.